The TCR beta chain described here comes from a study of T cell responses to AZD1222 COVID-19 vaccine (dated by TCRdb to the early 2020s). The study in broad terms: A total of more than 230 trial participants underwent TCR sequencing, of whom roughly 210 had received two doses of AZD1222 and about 26 had received two doses of the MenACWY control vaccine. Trial participants were enrolled by age into subgroups of 18-55, 56-69 and 70-plus years, and around 150, 28 and 57 TCR-sequenced participants, respectively, were included in these subgroups.

Based on the germline V gene, the CDR1 and CDR2 sequences are MDHEN and SYDVKM. The CDR3 measures 14 amino acids from cysteine to phenylalanine. Only the CDR3 DNA is retained, 42 bases long and in frame from the first base. The CDR3 regions of human TCRbeta chains were subjected to immunosequencing. Per the source publication's procedure: Repertoire TCRs were checked for matches against a reference library of SARS-CoV-2-specific TCRs that had been generated using the MIRA antigen-specificity platform. Breadth was defined as the fraction of unique TCRs that were SARS-CoV-2-associated, and depth was defined as the fraction of total T cells that were SARS-CoV-2-associated. Using the MIRA data, each spike-specific TCR was assigned both to the spike region to which the TCR was reactive and to a CD4 or CD8 class. Log10-transformed breadth and depth values were compared by one-way ANOVA with Sidak's multiple comparisons tests. Not all clones reach the TCRdb copy of this immuneACCESS table, which keeps in-frame sequences only. Checked studies attribute under half of the gap to unresolved V genes and leave the rest unexplained. The D gene and trimming were derived from the DNA, and the V and J assignments and clone size from that table. A total of about 94,000 clones appear in this sample, 85% of them only once. 4.5% of the sample goes to the ten largest clones.

The meaning of the sample's time point label: about 28 days (+/-7) after the second vaccine dose. AZD1222 recipients whose second dose came at about 4 weeks and those whose second dose came at about 12 weeks were combined into one group, since spike-specific TCR depth and breadth did not differ between the two schedules. Vaccinee samples came from UK trials COV001 and COV002, including a single-blind randomized controlled phase 2/3 trial of AZD1222 (ChAdOx1 nCoV-19) in healthy adults. For TCRbeta chain sequencing, PBMC samples from trial participants were taken at day 0 and at day 28 after the second dose. Results the study describes overall, beyond this receptor: Because no day 14 peak-response samples were available, the repertoires could be characterized only after the peak T cell response. The vaccine-associated CD4 TCRs covered the entire spike protein, and the dominant responses fell in regions 160-218 and 743-854. In the small 56-69-year group, the increase in depth fell short of significance, most likely because of low power. Epitopes outside the regions mutated in the B.1.351 and B.1.1.7 variants were reportedly recognized by nearly half of the unique spike-specific TCRs. A significant rise in spike-specific TCR breadth and depth was observed after two AZD1222 doses relative to day 0 and relative to MenACWY recipients. Conclusions about previously exposed vaccinees are limited because only 6 or 7 AZD1222 recipients were SARS-CoV-2 seropositive at baseline. Participants were mostly white British, with more females than males. The authors suggested clonal diversity may have been underestimated.

As regards this clone: Its antigen has not been determined. At one end the junction does not follow the germline gene, possibly because of a read error.

The sequenced sample was peripheral blood, obtained 28 days after the second AZD1222 dose. This chain joins TRBV28 to TRBJ2-3; a stretch of 7 junction bases matches TRBD2. The origin of this receptor is an adult who received the AZD1222 COVID-19 vaccine. CDR3 loop: CASNPSGSIDTQYF. The bases are TGTGCCAGCAATCCTAGCGGTAGCATAGATACGCAGTATTTT.